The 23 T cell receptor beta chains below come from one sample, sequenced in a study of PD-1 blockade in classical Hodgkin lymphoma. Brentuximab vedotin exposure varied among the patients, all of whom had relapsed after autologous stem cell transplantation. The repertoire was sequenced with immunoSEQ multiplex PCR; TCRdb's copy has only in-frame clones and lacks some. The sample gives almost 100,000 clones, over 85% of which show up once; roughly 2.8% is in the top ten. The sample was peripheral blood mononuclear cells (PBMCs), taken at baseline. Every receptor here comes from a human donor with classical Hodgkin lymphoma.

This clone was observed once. In DNA, the CDR3 is TGTGCCAGCAGCCGCCAGAGAGCGTCCTACGAGCAGTACTTC. Translating gives CASSRQRASYEQYF. This chain connects TRBV6-5 to TRBJ2-7; D remains unclear. Trimming stripped 6 bases from V and 1 base from J, with 13 bases between. Per the germline V gene, CDR1 is MNHEY and CDR2 is SVGAGI. The CDR3 runs 14 residues.

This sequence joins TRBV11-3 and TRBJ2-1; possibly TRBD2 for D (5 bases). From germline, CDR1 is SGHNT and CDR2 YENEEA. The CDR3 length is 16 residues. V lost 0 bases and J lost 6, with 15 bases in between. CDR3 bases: TGTGCCAGCAGCTTAGATATCGGAGGATTAGGCAATGAGCAGTTCTTC. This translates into CASSLDIGGLGNEQFF. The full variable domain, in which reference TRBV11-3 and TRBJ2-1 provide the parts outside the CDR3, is EAGVVQSPRYKIIEKKQPVAFWCNPISGHNTLYWYLQNLGQGPELLIRYENEEAVDDSQLPKDRFSAERLKGVDSTLKIQPAELGDSAVYLCASSLDIGGLGNEQFFGPGTRLTVL.

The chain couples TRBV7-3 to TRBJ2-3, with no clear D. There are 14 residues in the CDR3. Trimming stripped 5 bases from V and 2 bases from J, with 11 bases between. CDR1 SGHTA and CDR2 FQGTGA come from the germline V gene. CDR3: CASSPAGFTDTQYF. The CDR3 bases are TGTGCCAGCAGCCCCGCAGGCTTCACAGATACGCAGTATTTT.

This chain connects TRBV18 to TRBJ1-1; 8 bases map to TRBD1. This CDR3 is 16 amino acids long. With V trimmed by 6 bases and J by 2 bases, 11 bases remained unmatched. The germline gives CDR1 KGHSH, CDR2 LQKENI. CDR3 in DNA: TGTGCCAGCTCTCGCAACCACCAGGGGGCTAACACTGAAGCTTTCTTT. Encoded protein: CASSRNHQGANTEAFF.

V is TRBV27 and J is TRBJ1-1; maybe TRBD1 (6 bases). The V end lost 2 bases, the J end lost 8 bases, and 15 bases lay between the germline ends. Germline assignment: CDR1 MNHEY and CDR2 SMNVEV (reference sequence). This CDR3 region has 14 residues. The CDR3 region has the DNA TGTGCCAGCAGTTTAACAGGGTACTTCACAGAAGCTTTCTTT. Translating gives CASSLTGYFTEAFF.

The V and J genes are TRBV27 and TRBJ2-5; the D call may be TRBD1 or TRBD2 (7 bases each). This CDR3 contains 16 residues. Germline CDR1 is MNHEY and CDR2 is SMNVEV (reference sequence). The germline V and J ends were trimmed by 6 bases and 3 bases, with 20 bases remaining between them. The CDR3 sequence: CASSPVGGGGEETQYF. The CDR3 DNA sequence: TGTGCCAGCAGCCCCGTGGGGGGAGGGGGCGAAGAGACCCAGTACTTC.

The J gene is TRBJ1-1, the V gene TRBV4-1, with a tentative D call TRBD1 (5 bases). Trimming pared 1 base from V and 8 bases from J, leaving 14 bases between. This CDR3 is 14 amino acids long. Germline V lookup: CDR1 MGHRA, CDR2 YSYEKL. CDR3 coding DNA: TGCGCCAGCAGCCAAGTAAGGGGAACCGGAGAAGCTTTCTTT. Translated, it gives CASSQVRGTGEAFF.

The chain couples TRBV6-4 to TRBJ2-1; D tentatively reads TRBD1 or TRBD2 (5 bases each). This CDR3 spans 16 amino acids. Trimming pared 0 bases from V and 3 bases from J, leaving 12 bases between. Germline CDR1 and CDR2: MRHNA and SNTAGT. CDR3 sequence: CASSDSRAGSYNEQFF. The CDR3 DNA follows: TGTGCCAGCAGTGACTCGAGGGCAGGGAGCTACAATGAGCAGTTCTTC.

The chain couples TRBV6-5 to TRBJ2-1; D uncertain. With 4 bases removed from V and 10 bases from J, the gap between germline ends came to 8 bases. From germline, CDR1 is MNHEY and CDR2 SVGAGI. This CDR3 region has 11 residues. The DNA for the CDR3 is TGTGCCAGCAGTTCTGACGGGGAGCAGTTCTTC. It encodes CASSSDGEQFF.

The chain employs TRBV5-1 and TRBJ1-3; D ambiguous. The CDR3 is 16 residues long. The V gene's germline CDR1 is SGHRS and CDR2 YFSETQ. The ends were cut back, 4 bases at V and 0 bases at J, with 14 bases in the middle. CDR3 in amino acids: CASSITSLSSGNTIYF. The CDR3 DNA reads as TGCGCCAGCAGCATAACGAGTCTTAGCTCTGGAAACACCATATATTTT.

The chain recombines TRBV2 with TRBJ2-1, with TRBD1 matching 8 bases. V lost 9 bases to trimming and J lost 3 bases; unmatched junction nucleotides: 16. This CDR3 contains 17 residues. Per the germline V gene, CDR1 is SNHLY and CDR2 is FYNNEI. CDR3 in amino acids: CARRPPRAGGVYNEQFF. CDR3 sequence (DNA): TGTGCCAGACGTCCCCCACGGGCAGGGGGCGTCTACAATGAGCAGTTCTTC. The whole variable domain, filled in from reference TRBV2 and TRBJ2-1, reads EPEVTQTPSHQVTQMGQEVILRCVPISNHLYFYWYRQILGQKVEFLVSFYNNEISEKSEIFDDQFSVERPDGSNFTLKIRSTKLEDSAMYFCARRPPRAGGVYNEQFFGPGTRLTVL.

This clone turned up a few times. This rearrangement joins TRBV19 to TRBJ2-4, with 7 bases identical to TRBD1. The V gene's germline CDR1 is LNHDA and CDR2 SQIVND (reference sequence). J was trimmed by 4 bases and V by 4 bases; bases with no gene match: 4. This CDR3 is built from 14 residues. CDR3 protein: CASSTPGQKNIQYF. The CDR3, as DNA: TGTGCCAGTAGTACACCGGGACAGAAAAACATTCAGTACTTC.

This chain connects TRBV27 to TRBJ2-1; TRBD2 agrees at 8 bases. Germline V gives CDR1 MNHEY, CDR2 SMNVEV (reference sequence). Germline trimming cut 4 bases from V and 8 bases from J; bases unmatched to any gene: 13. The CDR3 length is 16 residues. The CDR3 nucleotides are TGTGCCAGCAGTTCCTTGGGGAGCGGGAGTTACGATGAGCAGTTCTTC. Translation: CASSSLGSGSYDEQFF.

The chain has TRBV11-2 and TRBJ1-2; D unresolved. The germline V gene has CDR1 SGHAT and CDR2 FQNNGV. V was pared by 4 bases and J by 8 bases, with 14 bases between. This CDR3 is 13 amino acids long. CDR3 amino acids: CASSSPLLGGYTF. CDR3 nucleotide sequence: TGTGCCAGCAGCTCACCGCTTTTAGGGGGCTACACCTTC.

This chain's CDR3 is CASTPGQGGNQPQHF. DNA of the CDR3: TGTGCCAGTACTCCGGGACAGGGGGGCAATCAGCCCCAGCATTTT. The chain links TRBV19 to TRBJ1-5; TRBD1 agrees at 11 bases. Germline V lookup: CDR1 LNHDA, CDR2 SQIVND (reference sequence). With V trimmed by 7 bases and J by 2 bases, 4 bases remained unmatched. This CDR3 region has 15 residues.

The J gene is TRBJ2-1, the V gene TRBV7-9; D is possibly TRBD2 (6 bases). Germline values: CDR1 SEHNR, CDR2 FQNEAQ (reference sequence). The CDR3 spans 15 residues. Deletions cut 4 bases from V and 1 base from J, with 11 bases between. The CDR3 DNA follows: TGTGCCAGCAGCTCTCGACTAGTTTCCTACAATGAGCAGTTCTTC. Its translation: CASSSRLVSYNEQFF.

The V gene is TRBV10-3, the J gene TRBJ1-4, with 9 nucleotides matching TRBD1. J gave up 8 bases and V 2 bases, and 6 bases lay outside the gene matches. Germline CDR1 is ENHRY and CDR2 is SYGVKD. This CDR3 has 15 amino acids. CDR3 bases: TGTGCCATCAGTGAGAGGGGGACAGGGAACGAAAAACTGTTTTTT. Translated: CAISERGTGNEKLFF.

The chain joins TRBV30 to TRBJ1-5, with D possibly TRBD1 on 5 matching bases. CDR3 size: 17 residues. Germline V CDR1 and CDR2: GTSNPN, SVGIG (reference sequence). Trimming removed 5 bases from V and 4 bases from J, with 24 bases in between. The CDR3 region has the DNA TGTGCCTGGGGGGAAGCGGGGCCGACGGTTATTAATCAGCCCCAGCATTTT. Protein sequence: CAWGEAGPTVINQPQHF.

CDR3 bases: TGTGCCAGCAGTTTATGGCAGACCTACGAGCAGTACTTC. Amino acid sequence: CASSLWQTYEQYF. The J gene is TRBJ2-7, the V gene TRBV28; D is undetermined. This CDR3 region has 13 residues. Per germline, CDR1 MDHEN and CDR2 SYDVKM. V lost 0 bases, J lost 2 bases, and 5 bases lay in between.

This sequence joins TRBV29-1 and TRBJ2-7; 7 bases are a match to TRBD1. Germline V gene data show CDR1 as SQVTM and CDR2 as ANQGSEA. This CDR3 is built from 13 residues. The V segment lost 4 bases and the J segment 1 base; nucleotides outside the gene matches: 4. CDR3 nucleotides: TGCAGCGTTGCAGGGGGTGAATCCTACGAGCAGTACTTC. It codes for CSVAGGESYEQYF.

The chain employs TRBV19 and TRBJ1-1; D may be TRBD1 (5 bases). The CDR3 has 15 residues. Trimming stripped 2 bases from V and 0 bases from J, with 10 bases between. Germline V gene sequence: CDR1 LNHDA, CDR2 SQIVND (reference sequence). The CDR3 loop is CASSIRGVMNTEAFF. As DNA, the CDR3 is TGTGCCAGTAGTATAAGAGGGGTCATGAACACTGAAGCTTTCTTT.

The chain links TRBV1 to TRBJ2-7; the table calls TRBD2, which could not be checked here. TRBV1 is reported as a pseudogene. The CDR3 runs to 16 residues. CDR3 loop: CTSSHHVRARYHEQYF. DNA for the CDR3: TGCACCAGCAGCCATCACGTGAGGGCCAGATACCACGAGCAGTACTTC.

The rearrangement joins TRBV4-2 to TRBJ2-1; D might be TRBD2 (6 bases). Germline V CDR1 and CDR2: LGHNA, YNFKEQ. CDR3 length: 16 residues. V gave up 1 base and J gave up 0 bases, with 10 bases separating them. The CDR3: CASSQAAGSSYNEQFF. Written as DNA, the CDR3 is TGTGCCAGCAGCCAAGCTGCGGGAAGCTCCTACAATGAGCAGTTCTTC.